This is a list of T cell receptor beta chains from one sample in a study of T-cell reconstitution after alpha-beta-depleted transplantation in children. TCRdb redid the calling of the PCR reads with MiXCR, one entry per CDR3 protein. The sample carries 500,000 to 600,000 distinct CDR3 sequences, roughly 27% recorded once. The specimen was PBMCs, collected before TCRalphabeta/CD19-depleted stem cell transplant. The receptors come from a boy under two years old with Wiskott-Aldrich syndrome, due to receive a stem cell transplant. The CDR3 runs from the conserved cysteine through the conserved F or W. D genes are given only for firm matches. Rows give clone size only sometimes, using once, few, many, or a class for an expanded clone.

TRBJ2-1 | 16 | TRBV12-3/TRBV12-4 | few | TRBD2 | TGTGCCAGCAGTTTAGCTCTAGCGGAGATCTACAATGAGCAGTTCTTC | CASSLALAEIYNEQFF
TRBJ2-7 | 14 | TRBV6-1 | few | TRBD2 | TGTGCCAGCAGTCCAGCGGGAGAAGCCTACGAGCAGTACTTC | CASSPAGEAYEQYF
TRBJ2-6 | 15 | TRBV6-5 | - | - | TGTGCCAGCAGTTATGGCCCCTCTGGGGCCAACGTCCTGACTTTC | CASSYGPSGANVLTF
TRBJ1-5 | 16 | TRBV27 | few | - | TGTGCCAGCAGTTTATCACGTTTGGGGCTCAATCAGCCCCAGCATTTT | CASSLSRLGLNQPQHF
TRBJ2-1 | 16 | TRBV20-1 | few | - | TGCAGTGTTTTATCTCACCGGGGACCGGGATACAATGAGCAGTTCTTC | CSVLSHRGPGYNEQFF
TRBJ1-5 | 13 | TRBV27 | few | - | TGTGCCAGCAGTTTACGGGACAATCAGCCCCAGCATTTT | CASSLRDNQPQHF
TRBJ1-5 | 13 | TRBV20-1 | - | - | TGCAGTGCGACCGGGTATAGCAATCAGCCCCAGCATTTT | CSATGYSNQPQHF
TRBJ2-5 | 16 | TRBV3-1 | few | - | TGTGCCAGCAGCCAAAAAGGGACGGGGGTTAAAGAGACCCAGTACTTC | CASSQKGTGVKETQYF
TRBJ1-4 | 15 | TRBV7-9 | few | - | TGTGCCAGCAGCTTGAATTCACAGGGCAGTGAAAAACTGTTTTTT | CASSLNSQGSEKLFF
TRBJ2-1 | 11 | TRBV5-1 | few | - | TGCGCCAGCACCAGTAGCTATGAGCAGTTCTTC | CASTSSYEQFF
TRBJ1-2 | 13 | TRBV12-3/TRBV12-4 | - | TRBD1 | TGTGCCAGCAGCGGGGACAGCCCATATGGCTACACCTTC | CASSGDSPYGYTF
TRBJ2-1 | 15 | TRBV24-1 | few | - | TGTGCCACCAGTGATCGGGGGAGGCCTTACAATGAGCAGTTCTTC | CATSDRGRPYNEQFF
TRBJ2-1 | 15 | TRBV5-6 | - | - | TGTGCCAGCAGCTTGAACTACCGCTCCTACAATGAGCAGTTCTTC | CASSLNYRSYNEQFF
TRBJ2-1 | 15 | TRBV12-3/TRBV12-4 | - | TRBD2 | TGTGCCAGCAGTTTGTTCGCTAGCGGGTTAAATGAGCAGTTCTTC | CASSLFASGLNEQFF
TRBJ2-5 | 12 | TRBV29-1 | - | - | TGCAGCGTTGACCGGTACCAAGAGACCCAGTACTTC | CSVDRYQETQYF
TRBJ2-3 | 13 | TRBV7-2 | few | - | TGTGCCAGCAGCTTCCAACCTTTGGATACGCAGTATTTT | CASSFQPLDTQYF
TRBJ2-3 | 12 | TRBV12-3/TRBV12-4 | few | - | TGTGCCAGCACACCTCTAGGGAGTACGCAGTATTTT | CASTPLGSTQYF
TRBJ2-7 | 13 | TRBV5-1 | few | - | TGCGCCAGCAGCTTGAGACAGAACTACGAGCAGTACTTC | CASSLRQNYEQYF
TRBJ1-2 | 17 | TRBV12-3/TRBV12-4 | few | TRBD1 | TGTGCCAGCACCTCGGTCTATCTCGGGACAGGGACCTATGGCTACACCTTC | CASTSVYLGTGTYGYTF
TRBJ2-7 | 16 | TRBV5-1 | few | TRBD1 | TGCGCCAGCAGCTGGGGACTTGGGACAGGGACCTACGAGCAGTACTTC | CASSWGLGTGTYEQYF